Listed below are T cell receptor beta chains from one sample, sequenced in a study of blood T cell repertoires in COVID-19. Data came from immunoSEQ multiplex PCR; TCRdb stores just in-frame clones and leaves some out. The sample has a few hundred thousand clones; around 83% are singletons. Input material: peripheral blood. These receptors all stem from a woman between 45 and 65 years old with COVID-19, enrolled during active disease. Each CDR3 is given with its conserved first and last residue. A D gene is named only where the DNA matches it firmly. For some rows the clone size is stated as once, few or many, or as a class when expanded; others skip it.

TRBV12-3/TRBV12-4,-,TRBJ2-7,-,13,CASMGSILAEQYF,TGTGCCAGCATGGGGAGCATCTTGGCCGAGCAGTACTTC
TRBV27,-,TRBJ1-6,-,16,CASRRAAGTYNSPLHF,TGTGCCAGCAGACGCGCCGCGGGGACCTATAATTCACCCCTCCACTTT
TRBV28,TRBD2,TRBJ2-3,-,15,CASSRIAGGTDTQYF,TGTGCCAGCAGTCGAATAGCGGGGGGCACAGATACGCAGTATTTT
TRBV5-6,TRBD1,TRBJ1-5,-,16,CASSLARGQGNQPQHF,TGTGCCAGCAGCTTGGCCAGGGGACAGGGGAATCAGCCCCAGCATTTT
TRBV10-3,-,TRBJ1-2,-,12,CAISQDSYGYTF,TGTGCCATCAGTCAGGACAGCTATGGCTACACCTTC
TRBV19,-,TRBJ1-5,-,12,CAGGTSGQPQHF,TGTGCCGGTGGGACATCCGGACAGCCCCAGCATTTT
TRBV19,TRBD1,TRBJ2-7,-,14,CASSAGTAYYEQYF,TGTGCCAGTAGTGCCGGGACAGCTTACTACGAGCAGTACTTC
TRBV7-6,-,TRBJ2-3,-,15,CASSLRGGLGDTQYF,TGTGCCAGCAGCTTAAGGGGGGGCCTCGGAGATACGCAGTATTTT
TRBV9,-,TRBJ1-2,-,14,CASSSSGHFYGYTF,TGTGCCAGCAGCAGTAGTGGTCATTTTTATGGCTACACCTTC
TRBV5-1,TRBD2,TRBJ2-1,-,16,CASSSPLAGVYNEQFF,TGCGCCAGCAGCTCCCCCCTAGCGGGGGTATACAATGAGCAGTTCTTC
TRBV7-2,TRBD1,TRBJ1-2,-,14,CASSLEGAAEGYTF,TGTGCCAGCAGCTTAGAGGGGGCAGCTGAAGGCTACACCTTC
TRBV11-2,-,TRBJ2-7,-,13,CASSLWQDYEQYF,TGTGCCAGCAGCTTATGGCAGGACTACGAGCAGTACTTC
TRBV10-1,-,TRBJ2-1,-,13,CASSENQYNEQFF,TGCGCCAGCAGTGAGAACCAGTACAATGAGCAGTTCTTC
TRBV19,-,TRBJ1-3,many,16,CASSIRGAASGNTIYF,TGTGCCAGTAGTATTCGCGGAGCAGCCTCTGGAAACACCATATATTTT
TRBV13,-,TRBJ1-2,-,14,CASSSTWGDYGYTF,TGTGCCAGCAGCTCGACATGGGGGGACTATGGCTACACCTTC
TRBV5-1,TRBD1,TRBJ2-2,-,16,CASSLVGQGRTGELFF,TGCGCCAGCAGCTTGGTCGGACAGGGTCGGACCGGGGAGCTGTTTTTT
TRBV24-1,-,TRBJ2-6,-,17,CATSDKQARSGANVLTF,TGTGCCACCAGTGATAAACAGGCCCGCTCTGGGGCCAACGTCCTGACTTTC
TRBV19,TRBD2,TRBJ2-1,once,15,CASSIGGGMRDEQFF,TGTGCCAGTAGTATAGGCGGGGGGATGAGAGATGAGCAGTTCTTC
TRBV9,TRBD1,TRBJ1-1,-,13,CASSGTGSTEAFF,TGTGCCAGCAGCGGGACAGGGTCCACTGAAGCTTTCTTT
TRBV5-5,TRBD1,TRBJ2-3,once,16,CASSRGTGGNTDTQYF,TGTGCCAGCAGCAGGGGGACAGGGGGCAACACAGATACGCAGTATTTT
TRBV2,TRBD2,TRBJ2-7,-,14,CARQRGAGGYEQYF,TGTGCCCGCCAGCGGGGGGCGGGGGGCTACGAGCAGTACTTC
TRBV19,-,TRBJ1-5,-,14,CASKRSSRGQPQHF,TGTGCCAGTAAACGGAGCAGTAGGGGTCAGCCCCAGCATTTT
TRBV24-1,TRBD1,TRBJ2-1,once,15,CATSDASGTDNEQFF,TGTGCCACCAGTGATGCTTCCGGGACAGACAATGAGCAGTTCTTC